This entry lists 27 T cell receptor beta chains sequenced from one sample in a study of immune characterization of retroperitoneal liposarcoma. TCRdb re-analysed the PCR reads in MiXCR, keeping a single row per CDR3 protein. This sample yields about 3,100 distinct CDR3 sequences, of which over 40% are seen a single time; about 56% belongs to the top ten. The sample taken for sequencing was tumor tissue. The receptors here all came from a male donor with retroperitoneal liposarcoma.

This chain uses TRBV12-3 or TRBV12-4 with TRBJ2-1, with TRBD2 as a possible D gene (6 bases). There are 14 residues in the CDR3. Trimming left V 9 bases short and J 4 bases short, with 16 bases between. CDR3 region: CASTSGVLYNEQFF. CDR3 bases: TGTGCCAGTACATCGGGAGTTCTGTACAATGAGCAGTTCTTC.

This clonotype has just one count. The chain has TRBV7-3 and TRBJ2-1; 8 nucleotides align to TRBD2. This CDR3 contains 14 residues. The J segment lost 8 bases and the V segment lost 0 bases, leaving 3 bases of the junction unmatched. Per germline, CDR1 SGHTA and CDR2 FQGTGA. The DNA of the CDR3 is TGTGCCAGCAGCTTAACTGGGACTAGTCATGAGCAGTTCTTC. This encodes CASSLTGTSHEQFF. The variable domain in full, with the rest retrieved from reference TRBV7-3 and TRBJ2-1, is GAGVSQTPSNKVTEKGKYVELRCDPISGHTALYWYRQSLGQGPEFLIYFQGTGAADDSGLPNDRFFAVRPEGSVSTLKIQRTERGDSAVYLCASSLTGTSHEQFFGPGTRLTVL.

The chain joins TRBV7-8 to TRBJ2-5; 7 bases map to TRBD1. The V gene end was trimmed by 8 bases and the J gene end by 11 bases; junction bases not matched to a gene: 20. CDR3 length: 15 residues. From germline, CDR1 is SGHVS and CDR2 FQNEAQ. The CDR3 reads CASRGGRQGSVEQYF. The CDR3 DNA reads TGTGCCAGCCGAGGCGGTAGACAGGGATCGGTTGAGCAGTACTTC.

The CDR3 reads CASSVVSGLNTGELFF. The DNA of the CDR3 is TGTGCCAGCAGCGTGGTTTCAGGGCTGAACACCGGGGAGCTGTTTTTT. This chain links TRBV7-2 with TRBJ2-2; possibly TRBD1 for D (5 bases). Germline V gives CDR1 SGHTA, CDR2 FQGNSA. Trimming pared 5 bases from V and 1 base from J, leaving 14 bases between. This CDR3 is 16 amino acids long. The variable domain in full, with the rest retrieved from reference TRBV7-2 and TRBJ2-2, is GAGVSQSPSNKVTEKGKDVELRCDPISGHTALYWYRQSLGQGLEFLIYFQGNSAPDKSGLPSDRFSAERTGGSVSTLTIQRTQQEDSAVYLCASSVVSGLNTGELFFGEGSRLTVL.

This clonotype was detected a few times. The rearrangement links TRBV6-1 to TRBJ2-5; 12 nucleotides align to TRBD2. The CDR3 sequence is 16 residues long. Trimming cost V 6 bases and J 7 bases; bases outside gene matches: 12. The germline CDR1 and CDR2 sequences are MNHNS and SASEGT. CDR3 protein: CASRLLAGGADATQYF. DNA for the CDR3: TGTGCCAGCAGGCTCCTAGCGGGAGGGGCTGATGCGACCCAGTACTTC.

This clonotype was picked up a small number of times. This chain links TRBV24-1 with TRBJ2-4, with a weak D call TRBD2 (7 bases). The end of the DNA aligns better with TRBJ2-5, so the J call may be wrong. The CDR3 runs to 16 residues. In germline, CDR1 is KGHDR, CDR2 SFDVKD. In DNA form, the CDR3 reads TGTGCCACCAGTGATCCCCGAGGGGGGGCCCAAGAGACCCAGTACTTC. Its protein is CATSDPRGGAQETQYF.

In its sample, this clonotype was seen a few times. V and J are TRBV7-2 and TRBJ2-1; 8 bases agree with TRBD2. This CDR3 is built from 17 residues. J was trimmed by 0 bases and V by 3 bases; bases with no gene match: 7. The germline V gene has CDR1 SGHTA and CDR2 FQGNSA. CDR3 protein: CASSFGLAGSSYNEQFF. The CDR3 DNA follows: TGTGCCAGCAGCTTCGGTTTAGCGGGATCCTCCTACAATGAGCAGTTCTTC.

This clonotype turned up a few times. The chain employs TRBV7-8 and TRBJ2-5; D might be TRBD2 (6 bases). Between the trimmed V and J ends, which lost 5 bases and 11 bases, there was a span of 27 bases. Germline CDR1 and CDR2: SGHVS and FQNEAQ. The CDR3 is 16 amino acids. The CDR3 region has the DNA TGTGCCAGCAGCCAGTCTAGGAGGAGGGTTTATAATGAGCAGTACTTC. It encodes CASSQSRRRVYNEQYF.

This clonotype has a handful of counts. J is TRBJ1-2 and V is TRBV6-1; D ambiguous. The CDR3 sequence is 14 residues long. CDR1 is MNHNS and CDR2 is SASEGT in the germline V gene. V lost 7 bases and J lost 2, with 14 bases in between. The DNA of the CDR3 is TGTGCCAGCACCCCTGGGCGGATCAACTATGGCTACACCTTC. Its translation: CASTPGRINYGYTF.

V gene TRBV11-2 combines with J gene TRBJ2-3, with D possibly TRBD2 on 6 matching bases. CDR1 is SGHAT and CDR2 is FQNNGV in the germline V gene. The CDR3 is 17 residues long. The V end was cut by 5 bases, the J end by 0 bases, with 18 bases between. The CDR3 nucleotides read TGTGCCAGCAGCCACCAAGACTTAGCGGAGAGCACAGATACGCAGTATTTT. Amino acids: CASSHQDLAESTDTQYF.

J is TRBJ2-1 and V is TRBV6-5, with D perhaps TRBD2 (7 bases). The CDR3 spans 14 residues. CDR1 and CDR2 from the germline V gene are MNHEY and SVGAGI. The V end lost 7 bases, the J end lost 5 bases, and 15 bases lay between the germline ends. The CDR3 nucleotides are TGTGCCAGCAATCGGGCGGGGGCCAACAATGAGCAGTTCTTC. This translates into CASNRAGANNEQFF.

This chain uses TRBV10-2 with TRBJ2-1; D may be TRBD2 (5 bases). CDR3 length: 14 residues. Germline CDR1 WSHSY, CDR2 SAAADI. Trimming cost V 0 bases and J 10 bases, with 13 bases left between them. This chain's CDR3 is CASSESTNNYEQFF. In nucleotides, the CDR3 is TGCGCCAGCAGTGAGTCGACTAACAACTACGAGCAGTTCTTC.

By its share, this clonotype is medium-sized (0.01 to 0.1%). This rearrangement joins TRBV6-1 to TRBJ2-3, with D unclear. The ends were cut back, 6 bases at V and 6 bases at J, with 7 bases in the middle. The CDR3 is 11 residues long. Germline values: CDR1 MNHNS, CDR2 SASEGT. CDR3 residues: CASRLGDTQYF. The CDR3 DNA follows: TGTGCCAGCAGACTTGGGGATACGCAGTATTTT.

Of note for this clonotype: The junction does not match germline at one end; this may be a read error. The chain employs TRBV7-2 and TRBJ1-5; D uncertain. Germline V lookup: CDR1 SGHTA, CDR2 FQGNSA. The CDR3 extends over 15 amino acids. CDR3 DNA sequence: TGTGCCAGCAGCTTAGCCGGGTCGGGCAATCAGCCCCAACATTTT. Its protein is CASSLAGSGNQPQHF.

The V and J genes are TRBV11-2 and TRBJ2-3; 7 bases map to TRBD1. Per the germline V gene, CDR1 is SGHAT and CDR2 is FQNNGV. The CDR3 spans 19 residues. The V and J ends lost 4 bases and 3 bases, in that order; junction bases with no gene match: 19. In DNA form, the CDR3 reads TGTGCCAGCAGCTACCGACCCACCCGACAGTCAGGGGGAACAGATACGCAGTATTTT. Its translation: CASSYRPTRQSGGTDTQYF.

The V call is TRBV12-3 or TRBV12-4, the J call TRBJ2-5, with TRBD1 matching over 9 bases. This CDR3 is 16 amino acids long. Germline trimming cut 3 bases from V and 5 bases from J; bases unmatched to any gene: 10. CDR3 DNA: TGTGCCAGCAGTTTCCCGGGACAGGGTGTGGTGGAGACCCAGTACTTC. It is translated as CASSFPGQGVVETQYF.

The chain combines TRBV6-4 with TRBJ2-3, with 8 positions matching TRBD1. CDR1 is MRHNA and CDR2 is SNTAGT in the germline V gene. Trimming removed 0 bases from V and 2 bases from J; junction bases left unmatched: 4. The CDR3 contains 16 residues. The CDR3: CASSDSGTGPTDTQYF. The DNA of the CDR3 is TGTGCCAGCAGTGACTCCGGGACAGGTCCCACAGATACGCAGTATTTT.

This clonotype was seen a handful of times. The chain uses TRBV12-3 or TRBV12-4 and TRBJ2-4; 8 bases match TRBD1. The end of the DNA is better explained by TRBJ2-7, so the J call may be wrong. This CDR3 is built from 14 residues. CDR3 DNA: TGTGCCAGCACCACCGGGACAGGTTCCTACGAGCAGTACTTC. Amino acids: CASTTGTGSYEQYF.

By frequency in the sample, this clonotype is large. The chain couples TRBV6-6 to TRBJ2-5; D may correspond to TRBD1 or TRBD2 (5 bases each). The CDR3 consists of 12 residues. V lost 7 bases to trimming and J lost 2 bases, with 8 bases between them. The germline V gene has CDR1 MNHNY and CDR2 SVGAGI (reference sequence). CDR3 DNA sequence: TGTGCCAGCAAAGAGGGGCAAGAGACCCAGTACTTC. Protein: CASKEGQETQYF.

Comments on this clonotype: A read error may account for a junction end that differs from germline. This rearrangement joins TRBV6-1 to TRBJ1-6, with 7 bases lining up with TRBD1. The CDR3 contains 13 residues. Germline assignment: CDR1 MNHNS and CDR2 SASEGT. CDR3 protein: CASSRGQDSPRYF. CDR3 sequence (DNA): TGTGCCAGCAGCCGCGGACAGGACTCCCCGCGGTACTTT.

This clonotype was recorded once. The chain recombines TRBV12-3 or TRBV12-4 with TRBJ2-5, with D possibly called TRBD1 or TRBD2 (5 bases each). The J call may not be correct, given that the DNA end is closer to TRBJ2-1. This CDR3 spans 14 amino acids. CDR3 loop: CASTPAGTSNEQFF. The CDR3 nucleotides are TGTGCCAGCACCCCTGCCGGGACCAGCAATGAGCAGTTCTTC.

This clonotype has just a few counts. The chain combines TRBV6-1 with TRBJ2-1; a weak D match, TRBD2 (6 bases). CDR1 is MNHNS, CDR2 SASEGT, per germline. V was pared by 6 bases and J by 10 bases, with 22 bases between. The CDR3 sequence is 15 residues long. The CDR3 region has the DNA TGTGCCAGCAGAAAGGCGGGACCGGGTCCCTACGAGCAGTTCTTC. It is translated as CASRKAGPGPYEQFF.

The chain recombines TRBV12-3 or TRBV12-4 with TRBJ2-7; tentatively, D is TRBD2 (6 bases). The V end lost 3 bases, the J end lost 6 bases, and 12 bases lay between the germline ends. The CDR3 loop spans 13 amino acids. The CDR3 DNA follows: TGTGCCAGCAGTTTGGGAGGTCTGGGCGAGCAGTACTTC. This encodes CASSLGGLGEQYF.

V usage is TRBV6-1 and J usage is TRBJ2-3, with D unresolved. The ends were cut back, 1 base at V and 1 base at J, with 3 bases in the middle. The CDR3 extends over 13 amino acids. Germline-derived CDR1 and CDR2 are MNHNS and SASEGT. The CDR3 DNA follows: TGTGCCAGCAGTGAAGTAGGCACAGATACGCAGTATTTT. Translation gives CASSEVGTDTQYF.

This chain uses TRBV6-1 with TRBJ2-1; 9 nucleotides line up with TRBD1. The DNA end is more similar to TRBJ2-7, so the J call may be wrong. The CDR3 has 16 residues. The germline V gene has CDR1 MNHNS and CDR2 SASEGT. Here the CDR3 reads CASSRRGGTGKYEQYF. In DNA, the CDR3 is TGTGCCAGCAGTCGAAGGGGGGGGACAGGGAAATACGAGCAGTACTTC.

By sample fraction, this clonotype is medium-sized. The gene calls are TRBV7-9 and TRBJ2-3, with 12 positions matching TRBD2. The CDR3 extends over 17 amino acids. The germline V gene has CDR1 SEHNR and CDR2 FQNEAQ (reference sequence). With 5 bases clipped from V and 3 bases from J, the junction kept 9 bases outside the gene matches. The CDR3 is CASSPRRLAGATDTQYF. The CDR3 nucleotides read TGTGCCAGCAGCCCCCGTCGACTAGCGGGAGCGACAGATACGCAGTATTTT.

The chain recombines TRBV7-2 with TRBJ2-3; TRBD2 aligns across 14 bases. The CDR3 consists of 16 residues. The trim removed 5 bases at V and 1 base at J, leaving 2 bases unmatched. In germline, CDR1 is SGHTA, CDR2 FQGNSA. CDR3 bases: TGTGCCAGCAGCCCGACTAGCGGGGGGGGCACAGATACGCAGTATTTT. This codes for CASSPTSGGGTDTQYF.